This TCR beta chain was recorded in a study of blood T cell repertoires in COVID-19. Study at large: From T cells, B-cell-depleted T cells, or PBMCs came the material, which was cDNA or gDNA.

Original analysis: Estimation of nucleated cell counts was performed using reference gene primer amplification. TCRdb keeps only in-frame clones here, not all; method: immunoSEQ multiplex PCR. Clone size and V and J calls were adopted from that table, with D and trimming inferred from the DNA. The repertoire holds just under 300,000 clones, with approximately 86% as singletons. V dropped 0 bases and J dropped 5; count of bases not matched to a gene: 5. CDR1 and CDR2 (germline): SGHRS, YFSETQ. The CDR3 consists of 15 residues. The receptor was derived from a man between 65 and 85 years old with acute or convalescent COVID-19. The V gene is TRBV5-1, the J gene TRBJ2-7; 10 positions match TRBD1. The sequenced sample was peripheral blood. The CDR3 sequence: CASSLEVTGGDEQYF. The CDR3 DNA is TGCGCCAGCAGCTTGGAAGTGACAGGGGGCGACGAGCAGTACTTC.